This entry concerns a single T cell receptor (beta chain). These data come from a study of control samples from healthy donors and cancer patients. Clones were sequenced by immunoSEQ multiplex PCR, and TCRdb holds only the in-frame ones, with some missing. Recorded here are roughly 190,000 clones; the top ten clones represent more than 2%. This clonotype was obtained from a woman aged 25 to 45 in good health. Source material: blood.

The CDR3 nucleotides are TGTGCCAGGGGTAAGGGGAGGGGCCTTAACTATGGCTACACCTTC. Amino acids: CARGKGRGLNYGYTF. This sequence joins TRBV9 and TRBJ1-2; weak D call: TRBD1 (5 bases). Germline CDR1 is SGDLS and CDR2 is YYNGEE. V was shortened by 8 bases and J by 1 base, with 18 bases between the two germline ends. This CDR3 comprises 15 residues.